These 31 T cell receptor beta chains were sequenced from one sample in a study of cytomegalovirus exposure and HLA in healthy donors. In the PCR, 60 Vbeta and 13 Jbeta primers were used. Here immunoSEQ multiplex PCR was the method, and the copy in TCRdb shows in-frame clones only, minus some. The table shows roughly 150,000 clones, with 60% to 85% occurring only once. The sequencing input was PBMCs. The receptors were sampled from a man in his forties or fifties in good health and CMV-seropositive.

The V and J genes are TRBV27 and TRBJ2-7, with 9 nucleotides matching TRBD1. Germline V gene lookup returns CDR1 MNHEY and CDR2 SMNVEV (reference sequence). This CDR3 contains 15 residues. V dropped 4 bases and J dropped 2; count of bases not matched to a gene: 6. DNA of the CDR3: TGTGCCAGCAGTTCCCGGGGACAGGGCGCCTACGAGCAGTACTTC. It is translated as CASSSRGQGAYEQYF.

This clone was found once. The chain's CDR3 is CASSPLAGGYYEQYF. The CDR3 DNA sequence: TGTGCCAGCAGCCCCCTAGCGGGAGGGTACTACGAGCAGTACTTC. This sequence joins TRBV7-2 and TRBJ2-5; 12 bases agree with TRBD2. The J call may be mistaken, given a closer DNA end match to TRBJ2-7. Per the germline V gene, CDR1 is SGHTA and CDR2 is FQGNSA. This CDR3 spans 15 amino acids.

The chain uses TRBV29-1 and TRBJ2-4; 7 nucleotides align to TRBD1. The germline V gene has CDR1 SQVTM and CDR2 ANQGSEA. The CDR3 totals 13 residues. J lost 12 bases, V lost 0 bases, and 8 bases had no gene match. The CDR3 protein is CSVEDNSRDSQYF. CDR3 nucleotide sequence: TGCAGCGTTGAAGATAACAGTCGGGACAGTCAGTACTTC.

This chain connects TRBV4-2 to TRBJ1-3; D remains ambiguous. Trimming cost V 1 base and J 0 bases, with 7 bases left between them. This CDR3 is 15 amino acids long. Germline-derived CDR1 and CDR2 are LGHNA and YNFKEQ. The CDR3 reads CASSQVGVSGNTIYF. CDR3 in DNA: TGTGCCAGCAGCCAAGTGGGAGTCTCTGGAAACACCATATATTTT.

The gene calls are TRBV27 and TRBJ1-5; D gene unclear. The germline CDR1 and CDR2 sequences are MNHEY and SMNVEV (reference sequence). This CDR3 is 13 amino acids long. V shed 1 base and J shed 3 bases, with 4 bases lying between them. CDR3 protein: CASSLFVNQPQHF. CDR3 bases: TGTGCCAGCAGTTTATTCGTCAATCAGCCCCAGCATTTT.

The chain employs TRBV4-3 and TRBJ2-5; D gene ambiguous. The J call is uncertain, as TRBJ2-7 better fits the DNA end. The CDR3 spans 15 residues. The germline V gene encodes CDR1 LGHNA and CDR2 YSLEER. This CDR3 reads CASSQYLGEAYEQYF. DNA for the CDR3: TGCGCCAGCAGCCAATATCTCGGCGAGGCCTACGAGCAGTACTTC.

This chain joins TRBV7-8 and TRBJ2-5, with a tentative D call TRBD2 (5 bases). This CDR3 comprises 13 residues. V was clipped by 5 bases and J by 5 bases, with 12 bases between them. Germline-derived CDR1 and CDR2 are SGHVS and FQNEAQ. For the CDR3, the DNA is TGTGCCAGCAGCATAACTAGGATGGAGACCCAGTACTTC. Residues: CASSITRMETQYF.

J is TRBJ2-5 and V is TRBV5-1, with D maybe TRBD2 (5 bases). The CDR3 extends over 15 amino acids. Trimming stripped 0 bases from V and 5 bases from J, with 14 bases between. Germline V gene sequence: CDR1 SGHRS, CDR2 YFSETQ. This CDR3 is CASSLEIGRGETQYF. The CDR3 DNA is TGCGCCAGCAGCTTGGAGATCGGCCGGGGTGAGACCCAGTACTTC. The full variable domain, its missing parts supplied by reference TRBV5-1 and TRBJ2-5, is KAGVTQTPRYLIKTRGQQVTLSCSPISGHRSVSWYQQTPGQGLQFLFEYFSETQRNKGNFPGRFSGRQFSNSRSEMNVSTLELGDSALYLCASSLEIGRGETQYFGPGTRLLVL.

The chain employs TRBV15 and TRBJ2-5; tentative D call: TRBD1 (5 bases). The CDR3 runs 12 residues. Germline loops: CDR1 LNHNV, CDR2 YYDKDF (reference sequence). The V end was cut by 8 bases, the J end by 3 bases, with 10 bases between. The CDR3 reads CATRTREETQYF. The DNA of the CDR3 is TGTGCCACCCGGACCAGGGAAGAGACCCAGTACTTC. Looking up the rest from reference TRBV15 and TRBJ2-5 gives the full variable domain: DAMVIQNPRYQVTQFGKPVTLSCSQTLNHNVMYWYQQKSSQAPKLLFHYYDKDFNNEADTPDNFQSRRPNTSFCFLDIRSPGLGDTAMYLCATRTREETQYFGPGTRLLVL.

This chain joins TRBV19 and TRBJ2-1, with TRBD2 identical over 11 bases. Germline V lookup: CDR1 LNHDA, CDR2 SQIVND (reference sequence). Trimming took 0 bases from V and 9 from J; bases not matched to a gene: 7. The CDR3 spans 16 residues. CDR3 in DNA: TGTGCCAGTAGTATAGATAGAGTAGCGGGAGGGGGTGAGCAGTTCTTC. It translates to CASSIDRVAGGGEQFF.

The CDR3 region is CASGAGALPRGYTF. The CDR3 DNA reads TGTGCCAGCGGAGCGGGAGCCCTGCCCCGCGGCTACACCTTC. The chain couples TRBV28 to TRBJ1-2; D gene uncertain. CDR3 length: 14 amino acids. V lost 8 bases, J lost 8 bases, and 21 bases lay in between. The germline V gene encodes CDR1 MDHEN and CDR2 SYDVKM.

This clone was picked up a small number of times. The chain is built from TRBV7-9 and TRBJ2-7, with 10 bases fitting TRBD2. The CDR3 runs 16 residues. Germline CDR1 is SEHNR and CDR2 is FQNEAQ (reference sequence). The junction had 10 bases not matched to a gene; V was cut back by 1 base and J by 7 bases. CDR3 sequence: CASSLGGGLAVREQYF. The CDR3 nucleotides read TGTGCCAGCAGCTTAGGCGGCGGACTAGCGGTACGGGAGCAGTACTTC.

This chain joins TRBV5-6 and TRBJ1-2; a weak D match, TRBD1 (5 bases). The CDR3 contains 12 residues. V shed 2 bases and J shed 9 bases, with 11 bases lying between them. Germline assignment: CDR1 SGHDT and CDR2 YYEEEE. Written as DNA, the CDR3 is TGTGCCAGCAGCTTAGTACGGGGGAGCTACACCTTC. It yields the protein CASSLVRGSYTF.

The chain recombines TRBV29-1 with TRBJ2-3; unclear D gene. The CDR3 covers 14 residues. Between the trimmed V and J ends, which lost 7 bases and 1 base, there was a span of 15 bases. Germline CDR1 reads SQVTM; CDR2 reads ANQGSEA. The CDR3 DNA sequence: TGCAGCGCAGACATCGCCCTTCGCACAGATACGCAGTATTTT. It encodes CSADIALRTDTQYF.

V gene TRBV7-9 combines with J gene TRBJ2-3; D is uncertain. There are 13 residues in the CDR3. CDR1 is SEHNR, CDR2 FQNEAQ, per germline (reference sequence). V lost 0 bases, J lost 3 bases, and 4 bases lay in between. The CDR3 spells CASSLAETDTQYF. In DNA, the CDR3 is TGTGCCAGCAGCTTAGCGGAGACAGATACGCAGTATTTT.

The chain uses TRBV5-4 and TRBJ2-5, with 7 bases lining up with TRBD2. With 4 bases clipped from V and 5 bases from J, the junction kept 17 bases outside the gene matches. Germline V gene lookup returns CDR1 SGHNT and CDR2 YYREEE (reference sequence). This CDR3 contains 17 residues. The chain's CDR3 is CASSIGGGRRGGETQYF. The CDR3 DNA reads as TGTGCCAGCAGCATTGGCGGCGGGAGACGGGGTGGGGAGACCCAGTACTTC. The complete variable domain, with remaining parts taken from reference TRBV5-4 and TRBJ2-5, reads ETGVTQSPTHLIKTRGQQVTLRCSSQSGHNTVSWYQQALGQGPQFIFQYYREEENGRGNFPPRFSGLQFPNYSSELNVNALELDDSALYLCASSIGGGRRGGETQYFGPGTRLLVL.

The chain joins TRBV5-1 to TRBJ2-1; possible D gene TRBD2, 5 bases. V dropped 4 bases and J dropped 4 bases, with 9 bases sitting between them. CDR1 is SGHRS and CDR2 is YFSETQ in the germline V gene. The CDR3 length is 13 residues. In nucleotides, the CDR3 is TGCGCCAGCAGCAGACCGGGGTACAATGAGCAGTTCTTC. This codes for CASSRPGYNEQFF.

The rearrangement uses TRBV5-1 and TRBJ2-7, with unresolved D. The CDR3 has 13 amino acids. The V end lost 1 base, the J end lost 4 bases, and 9 bases lay between the germline ends. CDR1 SGHRS and CDR2 YFSETQ come from the germline V gene. The CDR3 loop reads CASSLSSRYEQYF. CDR3 bases: TGCGCCAGCAGCTTGTCGAGCCGGTACGAGCAGTACTTC.

The chain joins TRBV7-9 to TRBJ2-7; TRBD2 matches 8 bases. From germline, CDR1 is SEHNR and CDR2 FQNEAQ (reference sequence). Trimming removed 3 bases from V and 0 bases from J; junction bases left unmatched: 4. The length of the CDR3 is 15 residues. The CDR3 spells CASSFVGGGSYEQYF. CDR3 nucleotides: TGTGCCAGCAGCTTTGTCGGGGGGGGCTCCTACGAGCAGTACTTC.

This chain connects TRBV6-6 to TRBJ1-3; 7 bases are shared with TRBD1. Germline CDR1 and CDR2: MNHNY and SVGAGI (reference sequence). This CDR3 region has 14 residues. Trimming cost V 5 bases and J 3 bases; bases outside gene matches: 4. The CDR3: CASSRGGFGNTIYF. CDR3 bases: TGTGCCAGCAGTAGAGGGGGCTTTGGAAACACCATATATTTT.

The table lists this clone with a count of one. This sequence joins TRBV7-9 and TRBJ2-5; no definite D call. The better agreement between TRBJ2-7 and the DNA end casts doubt on the J call. Germline values: CDR1 SEHNR, CDR2 FQNEAQ (reference sequence). CDR3 length: 13 amino acids. The CDR3 here is CASSPSVSYEQYF. For the CDR3, the DNA is TGTGCCAGCAGTCCAAGCGTCTCCTACGAGCAGTACTTC.

This chain uses TRBV27 with TRBJ1-1, with D unresolved. The CDR3 loop spans 14 amino acids. Germline V lookup: CDR1 MNHEY, CDR2 SMNVEV (reference sequence). V was clipped by 3 bases and J by 3 bases, with 11 bases between them. The CDR3 nucleotides are TGTGCCAGCAGTTTCGAGGAGAGGGACACTGAAGCTTTCTTT. This codes for CASSFEERDTEAFF.

The genes are TRBV19 and TRBJ1-4; maybe TRBD1 (5 bases). Germline CDR1 reads LNHDA; CDR2 reads SQIVND (reference sequence). V dropped 9 bases and J dropped 0 bases, with 29 bases sitting between them. CDR3 length: 20 residues. CDR3 sequence reads: CASSLMGQFFADATNEKLFF. CDR3 sequence (DNA): TGTGCCAGCTCATTAATGGGGCAGTTTTTCGCGGATGCAACTAATGAAAAACTGTTTTTT. Based on the CDR3 plus reference TRBV19 and TRBJ1-4, the full variable domain is DGGITQSPKYLFRKEGQNVTLSCEQNLNHDAMYWYRQDPGQGLRLIYYSQIVNDFQKGDIAEGYSVSREKKESFPLTVTSAQKNPTAFYLCASSLMGQFFADATNEKLFFGSGTQLSVL.

This chain links TRBV18 with TRBJ2-3, with 11 bases matching TRBD1. Losses at the gene ends were 6 bases for V and 4 bases for J; bases not matched to a gene: 6. This CDR3 region has 15 residues. From germline, CDR1 is KGHSH and CDR2 LQKENI. The chain's CDR3 is CASSPPGQGADTQYF. The CDR3 bases are TGTGCCAGCTCGCCCCCGGGACAGGGGGCAGATACGCAGTATTTT.

The chain joins TRBV5-6 to TRBJ2-5, with D unresolved. Trimming stripped 1 base from V and 1 base from J, with 11 bases between. The germline V gene has CDR1 SGHDT and CDR2 YYEEEE. CDR3 length equals 15 residues. Here the CDR3 reads CASSLRVGSQETQYF. The CDR3 DNA is TGTGCCAGCAGCTTGCGTGTGGGCAGCCAAGAGACCCAGTACTTC.

The V call is TRBV27, the J call TRBJ2-7; weak D call: TRBD2 (6 bases). The CDR3 is made up of 15 amino acids. In germline, CDR1 is MNHEY, CDR2 SMNVEV (reference sequence). The V end lost 6 bases, the J end lost 1 base, and 16 bases lay between the germline ends. Here the CDR3 DNA reads TGTGCCAGCAGGCTCTCGGGACTCCGTTCCTACGAGCAGTACTTC. Protein product: CASRLSGLRSYEQYF.

This clone was observed a handful of times. In nucleotides, the CDR3 is TGTGCCAGCAGCCATGGGGCAGGGTCTGAAGCTTTCTTT. It encodes CASSHGAGSEAFF. This chain joins TRBV14 and TRBJ1-1, with D maybe TRBD1 (5 bases). The CDR3 loop spans 13 amino acids. CDR1 and CDR2 (germline): SGHDN, FVKESK. V lost 3 bases and J 6 bases, leaving 11 bases between the germline ends.

The chain has TRBV19 and TRBJ1-5, with 7 bases lining up with TRBD1. Germline assignment: CDR1 LNHDA and CDR2 SQIVND (reference sequence). The CDR3 consists of 16 residues. J was trimmed by 5 bases and V by 3 bases; bases with no gene match: 10. The CDR3 sequence: CASSIDGRGAYQPQHF. The CDR3 DNA is TGTGCCAGTAGTATCGATGGCAGGGGGGCTTATCAGCCCCAGCATTTT.

The rearrangement links TRBV11-2 to TRBJ2-5, with TRBD1 matching 8 bases. Germline V CDR1 and CDR2: SGHAT, FQNNGV. The V and J ends lost 5 bases and 5 bases, in that order; junction bases with no gene match: 10. CDR3 size: 15 residues. The CDR3 DNA reads TGTGCCAGCAGCAGCCGGGCAGGGGGCATCGAGACCCAGTACTTC. Translation: CASSSRAGGIETQYF.

The CDR3 protein is CATSREAVDGYTF. As DNA, the CDR3 is TGTGCCACCAGCAGAGAGGCCGTTGATGGCTACACCTTC. The gene calls are TRBV15 and TRBJ1-2; D not resolved. Deletions cut 0 bases from V and 6 bases from J, with 8 bases between. The germline V gene encodes CDR1 LNHNV and CDR2 YYDKDF (reference sequence). CDR3 length: 13 residues.

The CDR3 DNA follows: TGTGCCAGCAGCTTAAACACCCTTCTTGGCTACACCTTC. Protein: CASSLNTLLGYTF. The chain carries TRBV11-2 and TRBJ1-2, with D hard to call. Germline assignment: CDR1 SGHAT and CDR2 FQNNGV. The CDR3 consists of 13 residues. V lost 2 bases to trimming and J lost 7 bases, with 11 bases between them.